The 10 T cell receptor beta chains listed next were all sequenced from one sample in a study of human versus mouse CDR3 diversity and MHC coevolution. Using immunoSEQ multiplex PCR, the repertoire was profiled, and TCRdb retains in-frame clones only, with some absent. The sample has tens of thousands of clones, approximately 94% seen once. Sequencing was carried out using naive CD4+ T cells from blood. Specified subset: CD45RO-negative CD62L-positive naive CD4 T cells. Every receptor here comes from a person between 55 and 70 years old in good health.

CDR3 coding DNA: TGTGCCAGCAACTTCGAGTTAGCGGGATCAATCACAGATACGCAGTATTTT. It is translated as CASNFELAGSITDTQYF. V is TRBV13 and J is TRBJ2-3; 8 bases line up with TRBD2. The CDR3 has 17 amino acids. Germline values: CDR1 PRHDT, CDR2 FYEKMQ (reference sequence). The V segment lost 7 bases and the J segment 2 bases; nucleotides outside the gene matches: 14.

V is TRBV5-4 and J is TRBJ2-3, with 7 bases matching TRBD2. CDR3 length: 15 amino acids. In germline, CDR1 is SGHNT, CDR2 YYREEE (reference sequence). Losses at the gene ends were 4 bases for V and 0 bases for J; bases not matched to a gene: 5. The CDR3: CASSGGGASTDTQYF. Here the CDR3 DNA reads TGTGCCAGCAGCGGGGGGGGAGCTAGCACAGATACGCAGTATTTT.

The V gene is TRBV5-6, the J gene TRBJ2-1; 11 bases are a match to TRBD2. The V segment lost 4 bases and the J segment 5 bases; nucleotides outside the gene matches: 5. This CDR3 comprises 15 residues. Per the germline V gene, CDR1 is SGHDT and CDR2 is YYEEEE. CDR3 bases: TGTGCCAGCAGCAAAGGGACTAGCGGAGACAATGAGCAGTTCTTC. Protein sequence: CASSKGTSGDNEQFF. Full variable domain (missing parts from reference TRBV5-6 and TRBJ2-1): DAGVTQSPTHLIKTRGQQVTLRCSPKSGHDTVSWYQQALGQGPQFIFQYYEEEERQRGNFPDRFSGHQFPNYSSELNVNALLLGDSALYLCASSKGTSGDNEQFFGPGTRLTVL.

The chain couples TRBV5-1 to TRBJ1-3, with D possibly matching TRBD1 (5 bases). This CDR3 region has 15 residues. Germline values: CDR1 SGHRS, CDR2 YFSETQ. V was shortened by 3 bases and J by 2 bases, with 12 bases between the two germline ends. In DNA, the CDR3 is TGCGCCAGCAGCTCGACAGATTTCGCTGGAAACACCATATATTTT. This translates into CASSSTDFAGNTIYF.

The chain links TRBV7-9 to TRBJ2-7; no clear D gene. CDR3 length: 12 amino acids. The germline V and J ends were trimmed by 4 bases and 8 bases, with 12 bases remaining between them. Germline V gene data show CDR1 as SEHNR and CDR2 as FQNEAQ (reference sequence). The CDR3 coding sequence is TGTGCCAGCAGCTCCGAGACTCTAAAGCAGTACTTC. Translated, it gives CASSSETLKQYF.

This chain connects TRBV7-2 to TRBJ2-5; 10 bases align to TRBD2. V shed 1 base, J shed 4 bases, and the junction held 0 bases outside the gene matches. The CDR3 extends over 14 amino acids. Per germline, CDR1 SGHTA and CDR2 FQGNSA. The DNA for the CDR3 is TGTGCCAGCAGCTTAGGACTAGCGGGAGAGACCCAGTACTTC. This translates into CASSLGLAGETQYF. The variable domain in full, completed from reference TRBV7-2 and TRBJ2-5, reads GAGVSQSPSNKVTEKGKDVELRCDPISGHTALYWYRQSLGQGLEFLIYFQGNSAPDKSGLPSDRFSAERTGGSVSTLTIQRTQQEDSAVYLCASSLGLAGETQYFGPGTRLLVL.

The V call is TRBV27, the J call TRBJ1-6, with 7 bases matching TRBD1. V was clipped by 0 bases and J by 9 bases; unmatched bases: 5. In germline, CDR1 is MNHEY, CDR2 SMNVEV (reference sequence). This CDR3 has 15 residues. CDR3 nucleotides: TGTGCCAGCAGTTTATCTCGACAGGGCGGTTCACCCCTCCACTTT. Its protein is CASSLSRQGGSPLHF.

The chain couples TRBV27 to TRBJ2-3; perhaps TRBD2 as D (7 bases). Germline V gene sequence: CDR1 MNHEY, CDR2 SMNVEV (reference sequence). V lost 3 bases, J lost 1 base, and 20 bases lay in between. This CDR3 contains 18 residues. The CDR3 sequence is CASSLGAGGSGGTDTQYF. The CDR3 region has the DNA TGTGCCAGCAGTTTGGGGGCTGGCGGGAGTGGGGGCACAGATACGCAGTATTTT.

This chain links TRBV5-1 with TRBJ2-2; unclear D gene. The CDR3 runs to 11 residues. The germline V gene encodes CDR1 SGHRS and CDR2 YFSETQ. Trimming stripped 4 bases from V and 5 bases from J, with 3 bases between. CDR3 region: CASSRTGELFF. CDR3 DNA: TGCGCCAGCAGCCGGACCGGGGAGCTGTTTTTT.

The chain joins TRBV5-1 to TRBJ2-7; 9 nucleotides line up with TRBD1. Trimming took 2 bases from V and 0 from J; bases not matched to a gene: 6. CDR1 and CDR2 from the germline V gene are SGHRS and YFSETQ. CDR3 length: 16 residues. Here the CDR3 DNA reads TGCGCCAGCAGCTTACTGGGACAGGGAATCTCCTACGAGCAGTACTTC. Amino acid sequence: CASSLLGQGISYEQYF.